Below, one T cell receptor (beta chain) is given with its context. CDR3 length: 15 amino acids. With 6 bases clipped from V and 7 bases from J, the junction kept 6 bases outside the gene matches. The V gene's germline CDR1 is MDHEN and CDR2 SYDVKM. The sample comes from a study of blood T cells in healthy people across ages. Study in general: About one barcoded beta molecule per two T cells came from capture by template switching.

Through a sample-barcoded 5' primer and a J-beta primer mix, a second PCR was run for roughly 7 to 12 cycles. TCRdb reanalysed the 5' RACE reads using MiXCR and keeps one entry per CDR3 protein. Among around 970,000 distinct CDR3 sequences, around 54% were seen once, and the ten largest hold roughly a fifth. Sequenced: blood. The rearrangement joins TRBV28 to TRBJ2-1; TRBD2 aligns across 13 bases. This TCR was recovered from a woman aged 55-70 years in good health. For the CDR3, the DNA is TGTGCCAGCAGCTCACTAGCGGGAGGGCAGAATGAGCAGTTCTTC. This sequence encodes CASSSLAGGQNEQFF.